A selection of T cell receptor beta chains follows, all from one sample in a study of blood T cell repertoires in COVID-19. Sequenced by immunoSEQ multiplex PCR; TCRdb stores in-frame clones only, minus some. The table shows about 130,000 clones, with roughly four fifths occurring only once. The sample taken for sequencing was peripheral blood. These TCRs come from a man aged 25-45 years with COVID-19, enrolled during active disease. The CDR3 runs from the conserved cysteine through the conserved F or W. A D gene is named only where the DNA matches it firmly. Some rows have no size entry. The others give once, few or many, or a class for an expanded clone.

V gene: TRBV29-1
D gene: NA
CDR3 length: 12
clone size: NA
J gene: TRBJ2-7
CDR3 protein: CSVETVSYEQYF
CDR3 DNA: TGCAGCGTTGAGACAGTCTCCTACGAGCAGTACTTC

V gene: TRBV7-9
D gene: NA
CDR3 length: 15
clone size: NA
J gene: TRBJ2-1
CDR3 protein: CASSFSAVGDNEQFF
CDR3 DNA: TGTGCCAGCAGCTTCTCGGCGGTAGGGGACAATGAGCAGTTCTTC

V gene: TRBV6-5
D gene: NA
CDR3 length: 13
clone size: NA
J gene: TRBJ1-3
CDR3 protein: CASYTGFGNTIYF
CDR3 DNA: TGTGCCAGCTACACAGGGTTCGGAAACACCATATATTTT

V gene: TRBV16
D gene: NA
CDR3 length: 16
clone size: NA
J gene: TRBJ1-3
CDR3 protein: CASSQSSAGRGNTIYF
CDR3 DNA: TGTGCCAGCAGCCAATCTTCGGCAGGGCGTGGAAACACCATATATTTT

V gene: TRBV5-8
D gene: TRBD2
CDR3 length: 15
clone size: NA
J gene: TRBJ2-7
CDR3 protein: CASTGGWGGFYEQYF
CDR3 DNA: TGTGCCAGCACCGGAGGATGGGGAGGGTTCTACGAGCAGTACTTC

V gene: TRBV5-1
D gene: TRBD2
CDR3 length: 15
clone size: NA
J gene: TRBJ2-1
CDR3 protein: CASSLVAGAGNEQFF
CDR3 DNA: TGCGCCAGCAGCTTGGTGGCGGGAGCGGGGAATGAGCAGTTCTTC

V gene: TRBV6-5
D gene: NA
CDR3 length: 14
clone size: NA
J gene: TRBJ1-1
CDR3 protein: CASSHRGEWTEAFF
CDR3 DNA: TGTGCCAGCAGCCACCGGGGGGAATGGACTGAAGCTTTCTTT

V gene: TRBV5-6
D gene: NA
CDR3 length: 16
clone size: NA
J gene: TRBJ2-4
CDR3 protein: CASSLGAVLAKNIQYF
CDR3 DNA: TGTGCCAGCAGCTTGGGGGCAGTCCTAGCCAAAAACATTCAGTACTTC

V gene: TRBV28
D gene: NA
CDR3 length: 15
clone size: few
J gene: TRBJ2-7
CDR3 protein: CASSLSAGSPYEQYF
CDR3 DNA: TGTGCCAGCAGTTTAAGCGCCGGGAGCCCCTACGAGCAGTACTTC

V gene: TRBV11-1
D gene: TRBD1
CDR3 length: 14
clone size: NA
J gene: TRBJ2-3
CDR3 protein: CASSIGQGTDTQYF
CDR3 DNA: TGTGCCAGCAGCATTGGACAGGGCACAGATACGCAGTATTTT

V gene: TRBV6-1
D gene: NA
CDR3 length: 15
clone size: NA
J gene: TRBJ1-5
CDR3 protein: CASSEAHGGNQPQHF
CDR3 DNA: TGTGCCAGCAGTGAAGCGCACGGGGGCAATCAGCCCCAGCATTTT

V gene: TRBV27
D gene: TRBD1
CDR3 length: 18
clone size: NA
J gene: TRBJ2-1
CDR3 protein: CASSLSSLGQGVHNEQFF
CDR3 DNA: TGTGCCAGCAGTTTATCGTCTCTGGGACAGGGGGTCCACAATGAGCAGTTCTTC

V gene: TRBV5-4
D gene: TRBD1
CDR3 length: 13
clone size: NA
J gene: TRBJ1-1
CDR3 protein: CASSPGTVAEAFF
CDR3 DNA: TGTGCCAGCAGCCCCGGGACAGTTGCTGAAGCTTTCTTT

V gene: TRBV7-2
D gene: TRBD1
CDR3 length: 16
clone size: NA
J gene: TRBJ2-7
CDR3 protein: CASSLAPGQGTGEQYF
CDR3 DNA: TGTGCCAGCAGCTTAGCCCCGGGACAGGGTACGGGCGAGCAGTACTTC

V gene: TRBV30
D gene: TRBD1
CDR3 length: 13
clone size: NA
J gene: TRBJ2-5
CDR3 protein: CAWDRGRRETQYF
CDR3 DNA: TGTGCCTGGGACAGGGGGCGCCGGGAGACCCAGTACTTC

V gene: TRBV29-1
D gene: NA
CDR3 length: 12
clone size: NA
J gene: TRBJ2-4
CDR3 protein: CSVDLPGPGEYF
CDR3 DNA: TGCAGCGTTGACCTACCGGGGCCGGGGGAGTACTTC